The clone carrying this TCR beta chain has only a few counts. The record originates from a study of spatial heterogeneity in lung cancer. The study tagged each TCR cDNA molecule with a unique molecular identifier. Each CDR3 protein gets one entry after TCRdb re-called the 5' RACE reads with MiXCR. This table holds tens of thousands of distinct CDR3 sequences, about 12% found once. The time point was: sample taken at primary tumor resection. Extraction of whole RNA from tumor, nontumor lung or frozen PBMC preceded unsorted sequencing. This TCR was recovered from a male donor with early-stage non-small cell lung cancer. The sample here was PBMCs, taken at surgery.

CDR3 coding DNA: TGTGCCAGCAGCCAATACACCGGGGAGCTGTTTTTT. This translates into CASSQYTGELFF. The chain is built from TRBV4-2 and TRBJ2-2; D is uncertain. The CDR3 is 12 residues long. The V gene lost 2 bases and the J gene lost 3 bases, with 1 base spanning the gap. The germline V gene has CDR1 LGHNA and CDR2 YNFKEQ.